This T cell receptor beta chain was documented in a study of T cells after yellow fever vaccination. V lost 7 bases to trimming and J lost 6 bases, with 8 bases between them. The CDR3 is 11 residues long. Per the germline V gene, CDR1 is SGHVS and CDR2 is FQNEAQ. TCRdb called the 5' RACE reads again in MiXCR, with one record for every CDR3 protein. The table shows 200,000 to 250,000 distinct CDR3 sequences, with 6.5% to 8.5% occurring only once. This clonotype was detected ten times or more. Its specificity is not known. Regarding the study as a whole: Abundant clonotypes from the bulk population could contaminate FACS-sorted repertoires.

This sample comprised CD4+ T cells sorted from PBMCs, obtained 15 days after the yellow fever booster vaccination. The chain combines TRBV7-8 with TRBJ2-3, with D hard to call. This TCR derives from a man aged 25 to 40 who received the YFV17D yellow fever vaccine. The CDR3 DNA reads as TGTGCCAGCAAATTCACCGATACGCAGTATTTT. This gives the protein CASKFTDTQYF.